This record concerns one T cell receptor (beta chain) sequence. This sample stems from a study of T cells in Graves' hyperthyroidism and ophthalmopathy. The study enrolled patients aged 18 to 65 with newly diagnosed hyperthyroidism of under 2 months' duration. Reasons for excluding patients were uncontrolled infection, other autoimmune disease, pregnancy or lactation. Clinical symptoms, serum thyroxine, TRAb, thyroid ultrasound and orbital computed tomography established diagnosis. Using RNA transcripts as the source, TCR beta CDR3 regions were amplified. RT-PCR in the first round (using the HTBI primer set) targeted the TCR CDR3. MiXCR, run by TCRdb on the multiplex PCR reads, gives a single entry per CDR3 protein. The data show 27,000 or so distinct CDR3 sequences, with less than 45% seen just once and 10% held by the top ten. Trimming took 2 bases from V and 5 from J, leaving 12 bases between them. The CDR3 consists of 14 residues. From germline, CDR1 is MNHEY and CDR2 SMNVEV (reference sequence).

The receptor was derived from a woman aged 30 to 39 with Graves' hyperthyroidism. The chain carries TRBV27 and TRBJ1-1; the D gene is possibly TRBD1 (6 bases). Sequences were obtained from blood. The CDR3 DNA follows: TGTGCCAGCAGTTTAAGAGGGGGGGTGACTGAAGCTTTCTTT. It codes for CASSLRGGVTEAFF.